A selection of T cell receptor beta chains follows, all from one sample in a study of metastatic and nonmetastatic thyroid tumors. TCRdb reassembled clones from the PCR reads with MiXCR. The sample records 90,000 or so clones, less than 10% being singletons. The sequencing input was blood. Every receptor here comes from a female donor with papillary thyroid cancer or a benign thyroid nodule (not recorded which). Some clones in this sample may be carry-over from other donors' samples. Both conserved end residues are trimmed from each CDR3. Fields, in order: J gene, V gene, CDR3 protein.

>TRBJ2-7|TRBV18
ASSPIGQGAGEQY
>TRBJ2-3|TRBV12-3/TRBV12-4
ASSSGRQATQY
>TRBJ2-4|TRBV5-5
ASSPRTGDFLTNIQY
>TRBJ2-3|TRBV6-1
ASSAGDATDTQY
>TRBJ2-1|TRBV7-6
ASSPRGGNGQF
>TRBJ1-1|TRBV6-4
ASSYGGFRMNTEAF
>TRBJ1-5|TRBV18
ASSQQNSNQPQH
>TRBJ2-7|TRBV7-8
ASSLALYEQY
>TRBJ2-7|TRBV6-1
ASSAQTRGYEQY
>TRBJ1-2|TRBV20-1
SARDWQGVGYT
>TRBJ1-5|TRBV30
AWSVGRSNQSQH